What follows are 21 T cell receptor beta chains derived from one specimen sequenced in a study of cytomegalovirus exposure and HLA in healthy donors. Primers included in the PCR were 60 Vbeta and 13 Jbeta primers. The table came from immunoSEQ multiplex PCR; TCRdb's copy has only in-frame clones and leaves some out. The sample shows some 190,000 clones, around 77% of them seen only once. Material: PBMCs. Receptor source: a woman aged 25 to 39 in good health and CMV-seronegative.

The chain links TRBV2 to TRBJ2-5; tentative D call: TRBD2 (6 bases). With 7 bases removed from V and 1 base from J, the gap between germline ends came to 16 bases. Germline lookup yields CDR1 SNHLY and CDR2 FYNNEI. The CDR3 length is 15 residues. CDR3 sequence: CASNSGIGGQETQYF. The CDR3 DNA is TGTGCCAGCAATTCTGGTATCGGGGGCCAAGAGACCCAGTACTTC.

This chain connects TRBV7-2 to TRBJ2-5; TRBD2 matches 13 bases. The CDR3 loop spans 13 amino acids. V lost 8 bases to trimming and J lost 4 bases; unmatched junction nucleotides: 1. CDR1 SGHTA and CDR2 FQGNSA come from the germline V gene. CDR3 in DNA: TGTGCCAGCCGACTAGCGGGGGGAGAGACCCAGTACTTC. It is translated as CASRLAGGETQYF.

The rearrangement links TRBV6-1 to TRBJ1-5, with D uncertain. CDR3 length equals 14 residues. V lost 0 bases and J 5 bases, leaving 8 bases between the germline ends. CDR1 MNHNS and CDR2 SASEGT come from the germline V gene. The CDR3 region has the DNA TGTGCCAGCAGTGAAGCGAGGGAAGATCAGCCCCAGCATTTT. Amino acids: CASSEAREDQPQHF.

The chain has TRBV5-4 and TRBJ1-6; D unresolved. The germline V gene has CDR1 SGHNT and CDR2 YYREEE (reference sequence). V lost 0 bases and J lost 10, with 14 bases in between. CDR3 length equals 15 residues. CDR3 in amino acids: CASSLAGVLRSPLHF. DNA for the CDR3: TGTGCCAGCAGCTTGGCCGGGGTCTTAAGGTCACCCCTCCACTTT.

The rearrangement links TRBV5-1 to TRBJ2-7, with a tentative D call TRBD1 (5 bases). Trimming shortened V by 3 bases and J by 2 bases, and 9 bases separated the two germline ends. In germline, CDR1 is SGHRS, CDR2 YFSETQ. The CDR3 length is 13 residues. CDR3 in amino acids: CASSYDSPYEQYF. In DNA, the CDR3 is TGCGCCAGCAGCTATGACAGCCCCTACGAGCAGTACTTC.

This clone was seen once. The chain is built from TRBV6-4 and TRBJ2-2; D not certain. V gave up 0 bases and J gave up 3 bases, with 8 bases separating them. CDR1 is MRHNA, CDR2 SNTAGT, per germline. The CDR3 length is 15 residues. The CDR3: CASSDSAGDTGELFF. The CDR3 coding sequence is TGTGCCAGCAGTGACTCGGCTGGAGACACCGGGGAGCTGTTTTTT.

V gene TRBV9 combines with J gene TRBJ1-1, with TRBD1 matching 8 bases. Germline V gives CDR1 SGDLS, CDR2 YYNGEE. V was pared by 3 bases and J by 7 bases, with 5 bases of the junction left unmatched. The CDR3 is made up of 13 amino acids. The CDR3 spells CASSETGVGEAFF. The CDR3 region has the DNA TGTGCCAGCAGCGAGACAGGGGTGGGTGAAGCTTTCTTT.

This clone was observed a handful of times. The rearrangement joins TRBV7-9 to TRBJ2-7; 7 bases align to TRBD1. The V gene's germline CDR1 is SEHNR and CDR2 FQNEAQ (reference sequence). The V gene end was trimmed by 6 bases and the J gene end by 6 bases; junction bases not matched to a gene: 11. The CDR3 covers 14 residues. In DNA form, the CDR3 reads TGTGCCAGCAGATCGACAGGGACCCCCTCCGAGCAGTACTTC. This encodes CASRSTGTPSEQYF.

V gene TRBV10-1 combines with J gene TRBJ2-5; 9 bases agree with TRBD2. V lost 3 bases to trimming and J lost 2 bases; unmatched junction nucleotides: 10. In germline, CDR1 is WNHNN, CDR2 SYGVQD (reference sequence). This CDR3 is built from 17 residues. CDR3 loop: CASSDGSGGFWQETQYF. The CDR3 nucleotides read TGCGCCAGCAGTGATGGGAGCGGGGGGTTCTGGCAAGAGACCCAGTACTTC.

The chain combines TRBV29-1 with TRBJ2-5; D unresolved. Per the germline V gene, CDR1 is SQVTM and CDR2 is ANQGSEA. V lost 6 bases to trimming and J lost 2 bases, with 10 bases between them. The CDR3 has 12 residues. This CDR3 reads CSVTAVQETQYF. The CDR3 DNA reads as TGCAGCGTAACGGCGGTACAAGAGACCCAGTACTTC. The entire variable domain, with the rest obtained from reference TRBV29-1 and TRBJ2-5, is as follows: SAVISQKPSRDICQRGTSLTIQCQVDSQVTMMFWYRQQPGQSLTLIATANQGSEATYESGFVIDKFPISRPNLTFSTLTVSNMSPEDSSIYLCSVTAVQETQYFGPGTRLLVL.

The chain carries TRBV27 and TRBJ1-2; tentatively, D is TRBD1 (6 bases). The CDR3 has 15 residues. Between the trimmed V and J ends, which lost 10 bases and 7 bases, there was a span of 25 bases. Germline V gene sequence: CDR1 MNHEY, CDR2 SMNVEV (reference sequence). The DNA for the CDR3 is TGTGCCACCTTATCTCGAACAGGGCCTGTTCGTGGCTACACCTTC. Its protein product is CATLSRTGPVRGYTF.

J is TRBJ1-2 and V is TRBV5-1; 10 bases fit TRBD1. The germline V gene has CDR1 SGHRS and CDR2 YFSETQ. The CDR3 spans 15 residues. J gave up 7 bases and V 4 bases, and 10 bases lay outside the gene matches. CDR3 in amino acids: CASSSGTGVSRGYTF. CDR3 nucleotides: TGCGCCAGCAGCAGCGGGACAGGGGTATCTCGTGGCTACACCTTC.

This chain links TRBV6-6 with TRBJ2-3; 9 nucleotides agree with TRBD2. This CDR3 spans 15 amino acids. CDR1 and CDR2 (germline): MNHNY, SVGAGI (reference sequence). Trimming took 6 bases from V and 2 from J; bases not matched to a gene: 6. In DNA form, the CDR3 reads TGTGCCAGCAGATTAGCGGGGGCCAACACAGATACGCAGTATTTT. The encoded protein is CASRLAGANTDTQYF.

V and J are TRBV19 and TRBJ1-3; the match to TRBD1 covers 7 bases. The V segment lost 3 bases and the J segment 2 bases; nucleotides outside the gene matches: 4. Germline V lookup: CDR1 LNHDA, CDR2 SQIVND (reference sequence). There are 15 residues in the CDR3. The CDR3 DNA reads as TGTGCCAGTAGTATCCCCAGGGGGGCTGGAAACACCATATATTTT. Its translation: CASSIPRGAGNTIYF.

The rearrangement joins TRBV7-2 to TRBJ2-7; 7 bases map to TRBD2. In germline, CDR1 is SGHTA, CDR2 FQGNSA. V was clipped by 1 base and J by 6 bases; unmatched bases: 6. This CDR3 is built from 14 residues. The CDR3 is CASSLDSGPREQYF. The CDR3 DNA sequence: TGTGCCAGCAGCTTAGATAGCGGGCCGCGCGAGCAGTACTTC.

The chain recombines TRBV30 with TRBJ1-1; D may be TRBD1 (5 bases). CDR1 GTSNPN and CDR2 SVGIG come from the germline V gene (reference sequence). The CDR3 runs to 14 residues. V was pared by 5 bases and J by 1 base, with 14 bases between. In DNA, the CDR3 is TGTGCCTGGGGTTGGGGCCGGAGGAACACTGAAGCTTTCTTT. Translating it yields CAWGWGRRNTEAFF.

The chain recombines TRBV7-9 with TRBJ2-1; TRBD1 matches at 9 bases. Per germline, CDR1 SEHNR and CDR2 FQNEAQ (reference sequence). V lost 7 bases and J lost 1; bases outside the gene matches: 8. The CDR3 loop spans 16 amino acids. The CDR3, as DNA: TGTGCCAGCACCCGTTACAGGGGGCCATCCTACAATGAGCAGTTCTTC. Translated, it gives CASTRYRGPSYNEQFF. The complete variable domain, with remaining parts taken from reference TRBV7-9 and TRBJ2-1, reads DTGVSQNPRHKITKRGQNVTFRCDPISEHNRLYWYRQTLGQGPEFLTYFQNEAQLEKSRLLSDRFSAERPKGSFSTLEIQRTEQGDSAMYLCASTRYRGPSYNEQFFGPGTRLTVL.

This clone was counted a single time. CDR3 protein: CATSRDRSGPTYEQYF. The CDR3, as DNA: TGTGCCACCAGCAGAGATAGAAGCGGGCCTACCTACGAGCAGTACTTC. The chain joins TRBV15 to TRBJ2-7; a possible D gene is TRBD2 (6 bases). Germline lookup yields CDR1 LNHNV and CDR2 YYDKDF (reference sequence). CDR3 size: 16 residues. The V end lost 0 bases, the J end lost 2 bases, and 14 bases lay between the germline ends.

This clone occurred once. At one end, the junction sequence differs from germline, possibly due to a read error. V gene TRBV5-1 combines with J gene TRBJ2-7; 9 bases are a match to TRBD2. Germline values: CDR1 SGHRS, CDR2 YFSETQ. This CDR3 comprises 14 residues. CDR3 in DNA: TGCGCCAGCAGTGATTTGCTAGCGGGGACCCGGTATGAATTC. It is translated as CASSDLLAGTRYEF.

V gene TRBV5-1 combines with J gene TRBJ1-1, with 10 bases matching TRBD1. CDR3 size: 15 residues. CDR1 is SGHRS, CDR2 YFSETQ, per germline. Unmatched junction bases numbered 7, after V lost 7 bases and J lost 1 base. The CDR3 nucleotides read TGCGCCAGCGAGTGGGGACAGGGGAGGAACACTGAAGCTTTCTTT. It codes for CASEWGQGRNTEAFF.

The chain combines TRBV9 with TRBJ2-2; TRBD1 aligns across 9 bases. V was clipped by 3 bases and J by 6 bases; unmatched bases: 9. CDR1 is SGDLS, CDR2 YYNGEE, per germline. This CDR3 has 16 residues. The CDR3: CASSATGQGKAGELFF. The CDR3 DNA is TGTGCCAGCAGCGCCACGGGACAGGGCAAGGCCGGGGAGCTGTTTTTT.